The present T cell receptor (beta chain) was sequenced within a study of cytomegalovirus exposure and HLA in healthy donors. Findings of the study overall: With high specificity and sensitivity, the classifier reportedly diagnosed cytomegalovirus status.

PCR amplification relied on 60 Vbeta primers (plus 13 Jbeta primers). Produced via immunoSEQ multiplex PCR; TCRdb's table is partial and in-frame only. The data show about 120,000 clones, 63% seen once. For this clone: Its matching antigen is unknown.

Sample: PBMCs. The source is a man aged 40-49 years in good health and CMV-seropositive.

Here the CDR3 reads CASSPGGQQNTEAFF. In DNA, the CDR3 is TGCGCCAGCAGCCCGGGTGGACAGCAGAACACTGAAGCTTTCTTT. The V gene is TRBV5-1, the J gene TRBJ1-1; tentative D call: TRBD1 (6 bases). This CDR3 has 15 residues. V lost 4 bases and J 1 base, leaving 14 bases between the germline ends. Germline CDR1 SGHRS, CDR2 YFSETQ.